This T cell receptor beta chain is drawn from a study of T cell repertoires in cytomegalovirus infection (dated by TCRdb to about 2019). Regarding the complete study: Peptide stimulations targeted recently identified HLA-C-restricted CMV epitopes, whose presentation resists viral immunomodulation, together with well-studied HLA-B-restricted epitopes. Donor HLA type was relevant to the analysis, as public TCR beta signatures indicated carriage of CMV infection together with the matching HLA type.

Overall study outcomes, separate from this receptor: Cumulative frequency of public TCR beta family members discriminated carriers of CMV infection plus the relevant HLA type in this cohort and an independent approximately 400-donor cohort. The ex vivo response was dominated by HLA-C-restricted CMV-specific TCR beta clonotypes, which also provided the single most frequent clonotype in two of eight donors.

This clonotype came up many times. Its antigen is unknown. It has no much larger one-base neighbor in the sample; base qualities were not kept. TCRdb names Illumina HiSeq 1500 as the instrument used. TCRdb passed the public sequencing reads through fastp at Q25 and MiXCR, retaining productive beta sequences. CDR3 protein sequences are deduplicated, and each keeps its most common genes and DNA. In this sample the table shows just under 500,000 distinct CDR3 sequences, roughly 34% of which occur a single time. The top ten clones comprise about 17% of the sample. Interpreted using the paper, the treatment or condition label stands for: in vitro stimulation with specific CMV peptide epitopes to enrich CMV-specific T cells. Including cysteine and phenylalanine, the CDR3 has 17 amino acids. CDR3 DNA only is kept here, 51 bases in frame from base 1. From V the trimming removes 1 base and from J it removes 4 bases, while the gene matches leave 10 bases of the junction unaccounted for. The germline V gene encodes CDR1 SGHVS and CDR2 FQNEAQ.

This specimen was cultured PBMCs, taken from culture after CMV antigen stimulation. This sequence uses TRBV7-8 and TRBJ2-5, with 9 junctional bases fitting TRBD2. This TCR was recovered from a human donor in good health (CMV status not recorded). Some clones in this sample may be carry-over from other donors' samples. The CDR3 sequence is CASSLVGGGRVPETQYF. The nucleotide sequence reads as follows: TGTGCCAGCAGCTTAGTGGGGGGCGGGAGGGTTCCAGAGACCCAGTACTTC.